A selection of T cell receptor beta chains follows, all from one sample in a study of technical replicates of blood from several donors. Profiled with immunoSEQ multiplex PCR; TCRdb holds only in-frame clones, not every one. The repertoire includes 85,000 to 100,000 clones, over 85% of them detected once, and 0.26% sits in the top ten. The sample comprised T cells isolated from PBMCs. These receptor sequences come from a human donor in good health. Each CDR3 is given with its conserved first and last residue. Each record gives: J gene, D gene, clone size, V gene, CDR3 protein, CDR3 DNA. A D gene is named only where the DNA matches it firmly. Rows give clone size only sometimes, using once, few, many, or a class for an expanded clone.

j_call: TRBJ2-7
d_call: TRBD2
clone_size: NA
v_call: TRBV30
cdr3_aa: CAWSSSGKSSYEQYF
cdr3_nt: TGTGCCTGGAGTTCTAGCGGGAAAAGCTCCTACGAGCAGTACTTC

j_call: TRBJ2-5
d_call: NA
clone_size: NA
v_call: TRBV7-9
cdr3_aa: CASSSSVGEQYF
cdr3_nt: TGTGCCAGCAGCTCCTCCGTCGGGGAGCAGTACTTC

j_call: TRBJ1-4
d_call: TRBD1
clone_size: NA
v_call: TRBV28
cdr3_aa: CASSSPGQGGEKLFF
cdr3_nt: TGTGCCAGCAGTTCACCGGGACAGGGAGGAGAAAAACTGTTTTTT

j_call: TRBJ2-5
d_call: TRBD1
clone_size: NA
v_call: TRBV9
cdr3_aa: CASSVGGTGDGETQYF
cdr3_nt: TGTGCCAGCAGCGTAGGAGGGACAGGGGACGGGGAGACCCAGTACTTC

j_call: TRBJ1-3
d_call: NA
clone_size: NA
v_call: TRBV27
cdr3_aa: CASSLWIGDTIYF
cdr3_nt: TGTGCCAGCAGTTTATGGATTGGAGACACCATATATTTT

j_call: TRBJ2-1
d_call: NA
clone_size: NA
v_call: TRBV5-1
cdr3_aa: CASSLAPGHNEQFF
cdr3_nt: TGCGCCAGCAGCTTGGCCCCTGGGCACAATGAGCAGTTCTTC

j_call: TRBJ1-2
d_call: NA
clone_size: once
v_call: TRBV28
cdr3_aa: CASTLAGARDGYTF
cdr3_nt: TGTGCCAGCACCCTAGCGGGGGCGAGGGATGGCTACACCTTC

j_call: TRBJ1-2
d_call: TRBD1
clone_size: NA
v_call: TRBV7-3
cdr3_aa: CASSETGQNYGYTF
cdr3_nt: TGTGCCAGCAGCGAGACGGGACAGAACTATGGCTACACCTTC

j_call: TRBJ2-7
d_call: TRBD2
clone_size: NA
v_call: TRBV28
cdr3_aa: CASSLGLHSGRAEEQYF
cdr3_nt: TGTGCCAGCAGTTTGGGCTTACATAGCGGGAGGGCCGAAGAGCAGTACTTC

j_call: TRBJ2-5
d_call: TRBD2
clone_size: NA
v_call: TRBV15
cdr3_aa: CATSRKLAAKTQYF
cdr3_nt: TGTGCCACCAGCAGAAAACTAGCGGCGAAGACCCAGTACTTC

j_call: TRBJ1-1
d_call: TRBD1
clone_size: NA
v_call: TRBV4-1
cdr3_aa: CASSQFGTGDKAFF
cdr3_nt: TGCGCCAGCAGCCAATTCGGGACAGGGGATAAAGCTTTCTTT

j_call: TRBJ1-1
d_call: NA
clone_size: NA
v_call: TRBV11-3
cdr3_aa: CASSLGYGNTEAFF
cdr3_nt: TGTGCCAGCAGCTTAGGGTACGGGAACACTGAAGCTTTCTTT

j_call: TRBJ1-1
d_call: TRBD1
clone_size: NA
v_call: TRBV6-5
cdr3_aa: CASSWTRGRRAFF
cdr3_nt: TGTGCCAGCAGTTGGACCAGGGGGCGGAGGGCTTTCTTT

j_call: TRBJ2-5
d_call: TRBD2
clone_size: NA
v_call: TRBV13
cdr3_aa: CASSGTGGRETQYF
cdr3_nt: TGTGCCAGCAGCGGGACGGGGGGGCGTGAGACCCAGTACTTC

j_call: TRBJ2-7
d_call: TRBD1
clone_size: NA
v_call: TRBV6-5
cdr3_aa: CASSIPGQGYEQYF
cdr3_nt: TGTGCCAGCAGTATTCCGGGACAGGGCTACGAGCAGTACTTC

j_call: TRBJ1-4
d_call: NA
clone_size: NA
v_call: TRBV6-1
cdr3_aa: CASSGLRGGDEKLFF
cdr3_nt: TGTGCCAGCAGTGGATTAAGGGGGGGGGATGAAAAACTGTTTTTT

j_call: TRBJ2-7
d_call: NA
clone_size: NA
v_call: TRBV10-1
cdr3_aa: CASSVASYEQYF
cdr3_nt: TGCGCCAGCAGTGTGGCCTCCTACGAGCAGTACTTC

j_call: TRBJ2-3
d_call: NA
clone_size: NA
v_call: TRBV10-3
cdr3_aa: CAISRGDTDTQYF
cdr3_nt: TGTGCCATCAGCCGAGGAGACACAGATACGCAGTATTTT

j_call: TRBJ1-2
d_call: NA
clone_size: NA
v_call: TRBV30
cdr3_aa: CAWSVSQAGYTF
cdr3_nt: TGTGCCTGGAGTGTGTCCCAGGCAGGCTACACCTTC

j_call: TRBJ1-1
d_call: NA
clone_size: NA
v_call: TRBV10-1
cdr3_aa: CASSESPGPWYGAFF
cdr3_nt: TGCGCCAGCAGTGAGTCCCCAGGCCCCTGGTATGGAGCTTTCTTT

j_call: TRBJ1-3
d_call: NA
clone_size: few
v_call: TRBV2
cdr3_aa: CASADFLKEPGNTIYF
cdr3_nt: TGTGCCAGTGCGGACTTCTTAAAGGAGCCTGGAAACACCATATATTTT

j_call: TRBJ1-1
d_call: TRBD1
clone_size: NA
v_call: TRBV5-4
cdr3_aa: CASSPDRGDTEAFF
cdr3_nt: TGTGCCAGCAGCCCCGACAGGGGGGACACTGAAGCTTTCTTT

j_call: TRBJ1-1
d_call: TRBD1
clone_size: NA
v_call: TRBV2
cdr3_aa: CASRDLIGQGDTEAFF
cdr3_nt: TGTGCCAGCAGGGACCTAATCGGACAGGGTGACACTGAAGCTTTCTTT

j_call: TRBJ1-4
d_call: NA
clone_size: NA
v_call: TRBV30
cdr3_aa: CAWSVQPPEKLFF
cdr3_nt: TGTGCCTGGAGTGTACAGCCCCCTGAAAAACTGTTTTTT

j_call: TRBJ2-1
d_call: TRBD2
clone_size: once
v_call: TRBV7-7
cdr3_aa: CASSLGTSGTNEQFF
cdr3_nt: TGTGCCAGCAGCTTAGGGACTAGCGGGACGAATGAGCAGTTCTTC

j_call: TRBJ2-1
d_call: NA
clone_size: NA
v_call: TRBV2
cdr3_aa: CASSEGAVVNEQFF
cdr3_nt: TGTGCCAGCAGTGAGGGGGCGGTGGTGAATGAGCAGTTCTTC

j_call: TRBJ1-2
d_call: NA
clone_size: NA
v_call: TRBV9
cdr3_aa: CASTPSGIPNYGYTF
cdr3_nt: TGTGCCAGCACCCCGTCAGGAATACCTAACTATGGCTACACCTTC

j_call: TRBJ2-5
d_call: TRBD2
clone_size: NA
v_call: TRBV25-1
cdr3_aa: CASSEFGGSWETQYF
cdr3_nt: TGTGCCAGCAGTGAATTCGGCGGGAGCTGGGAGACCCAGTACTTC

j_call: TRBJ1-2
d_call: TRBD1
clone_size: NA
v_call: TRBV11-2
cdr3_aa: CASSYPGTGGDGYTF
cdr3_nt: TGTGCCAGCAGCTATCCCGGGACAGGGGGCGATGGCTACACCTTC

j_call: TRBJ2-7
d_call: TRBD2
clone_size: NA
v_call: TRBV27
cdr3_aa: CASRTQLSAGGEQYF
cdr3_nt: TGTGCCAGCCGTACCCAGCTAAGCGCGGGGGGCGAGCAGTACTTC

j_call: TRBJ1-1
d_call: TRBD1
clone_size: NA
v_call: TRBV7-3
cdr3_aa: CASSRSGGQHTTEAFF
cdr3_nt: TGTGCCAGCAGCCGCTCCGGGGGACAGCACACCACTGAAGCTTTCTTT

j_call: TRBJ1-5
d_call: NA
clone_size: NA
v_call: TRBV2
cdr3_aa: CASSERGSQPQHF
cdr3_nt: TGTGCCAGCAGTGAACGGGGTAGTCAGCCCCAGCATTTT

j_call: TRBJ2-2
d_call: NA
clone_size: NA
v_call: TRBV7-6
cdr3_aa: CASTRWDQGPNTGELFF
cdr3_nt: TGTGCCAGCACTAGGTGGGACCAGGGGCCGAACACCGGGGAGCTGTTTTTT

j_call: TRBJ1-1
d_call: NA
clone_size: NA
v_call: TRBV5-1
cdr3_aa: CASSLSMNTEAFF
cdr3_nt: TGCGCCAGCAGCTTGAGCATGAACACTGAAGCTTTCTTT

j_call: TRBJ1-1
d_call: NA
clone_size: NA
v_call: TRBV7-9
cdr3_aa: CASSLDGPGTEAFF
cdr3_nt: TGTGCCAGCAGCTTAGATGGGCCGGGGACTGAAGCTTTCTTT

j_call: TRBJ1-3
d_call: NA
clone_size: NA
v_call: TRBV10-3
cdr3_aa: CAISESIVGNTIYF
cdr3_nt: TGTGCCATCAGTGAGTCGATAGTTGGAAACACCATATATTTT

j_call: TRBJ2-3
d_call: TRBD2
clone_size: NA
v_call: TRBV2
cdr3_aa: CASSILAGSTDTQYF
cdr3_nt: TGTGCCAGCAGTATACTAGCGGGGAGCACAGATACGCAGTATTTT

j_call: TRBJ1-2
d_call: TRBD1
clone_size: NA
v_call: TRBV5-1
cdr3_aa: CASSLGRSGQGARSGYTF
cdr3_nt: TGCGCCAGCAGCTTGGGGCGAAGCGGACAGGGGGCGCGGAGTGGCTACACCTTC

j_call: TRBJ2-1
d_call: TRBD2
clone_size: NA
v_call: TRBV18
cdr3_aa: CASSLGTSKNNEQFF
cdr3_nt: TGTGCCAGCTCACTAGGGACTAGCAAGAACAATGAGCAGTTCTTC

j_call: TRBJ1-2
d_call: TRBD1
clone_size: NA
v_call: TRBV7-9
cdr3_aa: CASTSRRTGRVYGYTF
cdr3_nt: TGTGCCAGCACCTCAAGGAGGACAGGGAGGGTCTATGGCTACACCTTC

j_call: TRBJ2-3
d_call: NA
clone_size: NA
v_call: TRBV2
cdr3_aa: CASSYSYTDTQYF
cdr3_nt: TGTGCCAGCAGTTACAGTTACACAGATACGCAGTATTTT

j_call: TRBJ1-6
d_call: TRBD1
clone_size: NA
v_call: TRBV5-8
cdr3_aa: CASSKRGLLYNSPLHF
cdr3_nt: TGTGCCAGCAGCAAAAGGGGGCTCCTTTATAATTCACCCCTCCACTTT

j_call: TRBJ1-5
d_call: NA
clone_size: NA
v_call: TRBV7-9
cdr3_aa: CASSSQANQPQHF
cdr3_nt: TGTGCCAGCAGCTCCCAGGCTAATCAGCCCCAGCATTTT

j_call: TRBJ2-7
d_call: NA
clone_size: NA
v_call: TRBV29-1
cdr3_aa: CSARTGKNLEQYF
cdr3_nt: TGCAGCGCCCGAACAGGGAAGAACCTCGAGCAGTACTTC

j_call: TRBJ2-5
d_call: TRBD2
clone_size: NA
v_call: TRBV13
cdr3_aa: CASSLASLAGVTETQYF
cdr3_nt: TGTGCCAGCAGCTTAGCCTCACTAGCGGGAGTTACGGAGACCCAGTACTTC

j_call: TRBJ2-3
d_call: NA
clone_size: NA
v_call: TRBV7-2
cdr3_aa: CASSLWTVTDTQYF
cdr3_nt: TGTGCCAGCAGCCTGTGGACAGTCACAGATACGCAGTATTTT

j_call: TRBJ1-5
d_call: NA
clone_size: NA
v_call: TRBV18
cdr3_aa: CASSNNPGNDQPQHF
cdr3_nt: TGTGCCAGCTCAAATAATCCAGGGAACGATCAGCCCCAGCATTTT

j_call: TRBJ2-5
d_call: TRBD1
clone_size: NA
v_call: TRBV5-8
cdr3_aa: CASSLWTPPRQGDPQETQYF
cdr3_nt: TGTGCCAGCAGCTTGTGGACCCCACCGAGACAGGGAGACCCACAAGAGACCCAGTACTTC

j_call: TRBJ1-1
d_call: NA
clone_size: few
v_call: TRBV28
cdr3_aa: CASSLSVEAFF
cdr3_nt: TGTGCCAGCAGTTTATCGGTTGAAGCTTTCTTT

j_call: TRBJ1-2
d_call: TRBD1
clone_size: few
v_call: TRBV10-1
cdr3_aa: CASSQGQGYGYTF
cdr3_nt: TGCGCCAGCAGCCAAGGACAGGGCTATGGCTACACCTTC

j_call: TRBJ2-1
d_call: NA
clone_size: NA
v_call: TRBV5-1
cdr3_aa: CASSLEAGYTHLVF
cdr3_nt: TGCGCCAGCAGCTTGGAGGCAGGGTATACCCATCTAGTCTTC

j_call: TRBJ1-3
d_call: TRBD1
clone_size: NA
v_call: TRBV7-8
cdr3_aa: CASSTRTGAVEGNTIYF
cdr3_nt: TGTGCCAGCAGCACCCGCACAGGGGCAGTAGAAGGAAACACCATATATTTT

j_call: TRBJ1-2
d_call: NA
clone_size: once
v_call: TRBV30
cdr3_aa: CVGGAGDGYTF
cdr3_nt: TGTGTCGGGGGGGCAGGGGACGGCTACACCTTC

j_call: TRBJ1-5
d_call: NA
clone_size: NA
v_call: TRBV28
cdr3_aa: CASQGNQPQHF
cdr3_nt: TGTGCCAGCCAGGGGAATCAGCCCCAGCATTTT